These 18 T cell receptor beta chains were all obtained from the same sample, sequenced in a study of vaccination and CD4 T cells after COVID-19. Treatment of the sample: roughly ten-day PBMC culture with coronavirus spike peptide pools or control peptides (ViraFEST assay). Pre-COVID-19 pandemic sampling (2011-2018) yielded the unexposed donor's CD4+ T cells. The study sequenced cultured CD4+ T cell DNA using the Oncomine TCR Beta short-read assay. TCRdb passed the PCR reads through MiXCR, listing each CDR3 protein once. The repertoire includes a few thousand distinct CDR3 sequences, approximately 40% of them detected once, and approximately 45% sits in the top ten. The antigens of these receptors remain unknown. Material for sequencing was CD4+ T cells from blood, cultured in vitro. The receptors derive from a human donor in good health.

The chain couples TRBV12-3 or TRBV12-4 to TRBJ2-7; 8 bases map to TRBD2. The CDR3 consists of 13 residues. J lost 4 bases, V lost 5 bases, and 4 bases had no gene match. CDR3 sequence: CASSPRGGYEQYF. The CDR3 region has the DNA TGTGCCAGCAGTCCCCGGGGGGGTTACGAGCAGTACTTC.

By sample fraction, this clonotype is medium-sized (0.01 to 0.1%). The CDR3 reads CASSEGTREAFF. CDR3 bases: TGTGCCAGCAGTGAGGGTACCAGGGAGGCTTTCTTT. The V and J genes are TRBV2 and TRBJ1-1, with D tentatively TRBD1 (5 bases). V was cut by 3 bases and J by 11 bases, with 13 bases left in between. Per the germline V gene, CDR1 is SNHLY and CDR2 is FYNNEI. The CDR3 has 12 amino acids.

V and J are TRBV4-2 and TRBJ1-1; D unresolved. Germline V gene lookup returns CDR1 LGHNA and CDR2 YNFKEQ. The CDR3 contains 15 residues. Trimming cost V 0 bases and J 11 bases, with 19 bases left between them. As DNA, the CDR3 is TGTGCCAGCAGCCAAGATTCTTCGGGGATACTTGATGCTTTCTTT. Its translation: CASSQDSSGILDAFF.

In DNA, the CDR3 is TGCGCCAGCAGCCCGACTAGTCCTTTGGAGACCCAGTACTTC. As protein: CASSPTSPLETQYF. The J gene is TRBJ2-5, the V gene TRBV5-1, with D possibly being TRBD2 (6 bases). This CDR3 has 14 residues. Trimming stripped 4 bases from V and 5 bases from J, with 15 bases between. The germline CDR1 and CDR2 sequences are SGHRS and YFSETQ.

This chain connects TRBV15 to TRBJ1-6; D might be TRBD1 (5 bases). V gave up 0 bases and J gave up 3 bases, with 12 bases separating them. Germline V gene data show CDR1 as LNHNV and CDR2 as YYDKDF (reference sequence). CDR3 length: 17 residues. The CDR3 sequence is CATSREWTTGYNSPLHF. The CDR3 DNA follows: TGTGCCACCAGCAGAGAATGGACAACCGGCTATAATTCACCCCTCCACTTT.

CDR3 coding DNA: TGTGCCAGCAGCGAAACCCCGGGACAGGGTTCCGAGCAGTACTTC. It translates to CASSETPGQGSEQYF. The chain uses TRBV7-9 and TRBJ2-7; TRBD1 matches at 9 bases. Germline-derived CDR1 and CDR2 are SEHNR and FQNEAQ (reference sequence). The length of the CDR3 is 15 residues. With V trimmed by 5 bases and J by 6 bases, 11 bases remained unmatched.

The CDR3 loop reads CASSSVLSPNEQFF. The CDR3 DNA sequence: TGTGCCAGCAGCTCGGTCCTTAGCCCAAATGAGCAGTTCTTC. The chain is built from TRBV7-3 and TRBJ2-1; no clear D gene. CDR1 and CDR2 (germline): SGHTA, FQGTGA. The V gene lost 4 bases and the J gene lost 7 bases, with 14 bases spanning the gap. This CDR3 comprises 14 residues.

The V gene is TRBV27, the J gene TRBJ2-7, with D perhaps matching TRBD2 (5 bases). CDR3 size: 13 residues. Germline CDR1 reads MNHEY; CDR2 reads SMNVEV (reference sequence). Trimming left V 5 bases short and J 1 base short, with 9 bases between. The DNA of the CDR3 is TGTGCCAGCAGTGCGGGCGAGTCCTACGAGCAGTACTTC. Translated, it gives CASSAGESYEQYF.

The genes are TRBV20-1 and TRBJ1-3; weak D call: TRBD1 (5 bases). Looked up from germline, CDR1 is DFQATT and CDR2 is SNEGSKA (reference sequence). The CDR3 covers 16 residues. V was clipped by 2 bases and J by 0 bases, with 14 bases between them. The CDR3 nucleotides are TGCAGTGCTAGAAGTTGGGGCAGGAGCTCTGGAAACACCATATATTTT. The encoded protein is CSARSWGRSSGNTIYF.

This clonotype has a handful of counts. The chain carries TRBV6-5 and TRBJ1-2; D not resolved. Trimming took 2 bases from V and 3 from J, leaving 7 bases between them. Per the germline V gene, CDR1 is MNHEY and CDR2 is SVGAGI. This CDR3 is 13 amino acids long. This CDR3 is CASSYGQDYGYTF. The CDR3 DNA is TGTGCCAGCAGTTACGGGCAGGACTATGGCTACACCTTC.

This clonotype was seen a handful of times. The J gene is TRBJ1-1, the V gene TRBV12-3 or TRBV12-4; D possibly corresponds to TRBD1 (6 bases). The CDR3 consists of 14 residues. V was clipped by 6 bases and J by 7 bases, with 18 bases between them. The DNA of the CDR3 is TGTGCCAGCAGCTCCGTGGGGGCGACGGTTGAAGCTTTCTTT. As protein: CASSSVGATVEAFF.

This rearrangement joins TRBV20-1 to TRBJ1-6; 7 nucleotides agree with TRBD1. Looked up from germline, CDR1 is DFQATT and CDR2 is SNEGSKA (reference sequence). J gave up 4 bases and V 0 bases, and 9 bases lay outside the gene matches. The length of the CDR3 is 17 residues. CDR3 nucleotides: TGCAGTGCTAGAGATCTCCAAGGGGGCGGGTATAATTCACCCCTCCACTTT. It encodes CSARDLQGGGYNSPLHF.

This clonotype has only a few counts. This chain links TRBV7-9 with TRBJ1-1; D unresolved. The CDR3 covers 15 residues. The V and J ends lost 3 bases and 4 bases respectively, with 15 bases between them. Germline assignment: CDR1 SEHNR and CDR2 FQNEAQ (reference sequence). As DNA, the CDR3 is TGTGCCAGCAGCTTGGTTGAAGCTGGTGGCACTGAAGCTTTCTTT. Translation: CASSLVEAGGTEAFF.

V and J are TRBV12-3 or TRBV12-4 and TRBJ2-7; D gene ambiguous. This CDR3 comprises 15 residues. The V end was cut by 4 bases, the J end by 8 bases, with 21 bases between. CDR3 sequence: CASSSPVGYLRKQYF. The DNA of the CDR3 is TGTGCCAGCAGTTCCCCAGTGGGATACCTACGAAAGCAGTACTTC.

The chain links TRBV6-5 to TRBJ2-5; no firm D call. Germline loops: CDR1 MNHEY, CDR2 SVGAGI. The CDR3 length is 11 residues. V gave up 2 bases and J gave up 8 bases, with 6 bases separating them. CDR3 in DNA: TGTGCCAGCAGTTACGATGGTACCCAGTACTTC. This codes for CASSYDGTQYF.

The genes are TRBV4-2 and TRBJ1-2; possibly TRBD1 for D (6 bases). The CDR3 extends over 12 amino acids. V gave up 5 bases and J gave up 6 bases, with 10 bases separating them. Per germline, CDR1 LGHNA and CDR2 YNFKEQ. CDR3 nucleotide sequence: TGTGCCAGCAGCTTGGACAGTAATGGCTACACCTTC. Amino acid sequence: CASSLDSNGYTF.

This clonotype was detected a few times. The gene calls are TRBV19 and TRBJ1-5, with D hard to call. In germline, CDR1 is LNHDA, CDR2 SQIVND (reference sequence). The V end lost 5 bases, the J end lost 2 bases, and 13 bases lay between the germline ends. CDR3 length: 15 amino acids. In DNA, the CDR3 is TGTGCCAGTAGTCTGACCCGGATTGGCAATCAGCCCCAGCATTTT. Translating gives CASSLTRIGNQPQHF.

The chain couples TRBV29-1 to TRBJ2-6, with 7 bases aligning to TRBD1. Losses at the gene ends were 7 bases for V and 0 bases for J; bases not matched to a gene: 6. The CDR3 covers 15 residues. The germline gives CDR1 SQVTM, CDR2 ANQGSEA. The CDR3 is CSARQGSSGANVLTF. The CDR3 coding sequence is TGCAGCGCTCGACAGGGTTCCTCTGGGGCCAACGTCCTGACTTTC. Complete variable domain (other parts from reference TRBV29-1 and TRBJ2-6): SAVISQKPSRDICQRGTSLTIQCQVDSQVTMMFWYRQQPGQSLTLIATANQGSEATYESGFVIDKFPISRPNLTFSTLTVSNMSPEDSSIYLCSARQGSSGANVLTFGAGSRLTVL.